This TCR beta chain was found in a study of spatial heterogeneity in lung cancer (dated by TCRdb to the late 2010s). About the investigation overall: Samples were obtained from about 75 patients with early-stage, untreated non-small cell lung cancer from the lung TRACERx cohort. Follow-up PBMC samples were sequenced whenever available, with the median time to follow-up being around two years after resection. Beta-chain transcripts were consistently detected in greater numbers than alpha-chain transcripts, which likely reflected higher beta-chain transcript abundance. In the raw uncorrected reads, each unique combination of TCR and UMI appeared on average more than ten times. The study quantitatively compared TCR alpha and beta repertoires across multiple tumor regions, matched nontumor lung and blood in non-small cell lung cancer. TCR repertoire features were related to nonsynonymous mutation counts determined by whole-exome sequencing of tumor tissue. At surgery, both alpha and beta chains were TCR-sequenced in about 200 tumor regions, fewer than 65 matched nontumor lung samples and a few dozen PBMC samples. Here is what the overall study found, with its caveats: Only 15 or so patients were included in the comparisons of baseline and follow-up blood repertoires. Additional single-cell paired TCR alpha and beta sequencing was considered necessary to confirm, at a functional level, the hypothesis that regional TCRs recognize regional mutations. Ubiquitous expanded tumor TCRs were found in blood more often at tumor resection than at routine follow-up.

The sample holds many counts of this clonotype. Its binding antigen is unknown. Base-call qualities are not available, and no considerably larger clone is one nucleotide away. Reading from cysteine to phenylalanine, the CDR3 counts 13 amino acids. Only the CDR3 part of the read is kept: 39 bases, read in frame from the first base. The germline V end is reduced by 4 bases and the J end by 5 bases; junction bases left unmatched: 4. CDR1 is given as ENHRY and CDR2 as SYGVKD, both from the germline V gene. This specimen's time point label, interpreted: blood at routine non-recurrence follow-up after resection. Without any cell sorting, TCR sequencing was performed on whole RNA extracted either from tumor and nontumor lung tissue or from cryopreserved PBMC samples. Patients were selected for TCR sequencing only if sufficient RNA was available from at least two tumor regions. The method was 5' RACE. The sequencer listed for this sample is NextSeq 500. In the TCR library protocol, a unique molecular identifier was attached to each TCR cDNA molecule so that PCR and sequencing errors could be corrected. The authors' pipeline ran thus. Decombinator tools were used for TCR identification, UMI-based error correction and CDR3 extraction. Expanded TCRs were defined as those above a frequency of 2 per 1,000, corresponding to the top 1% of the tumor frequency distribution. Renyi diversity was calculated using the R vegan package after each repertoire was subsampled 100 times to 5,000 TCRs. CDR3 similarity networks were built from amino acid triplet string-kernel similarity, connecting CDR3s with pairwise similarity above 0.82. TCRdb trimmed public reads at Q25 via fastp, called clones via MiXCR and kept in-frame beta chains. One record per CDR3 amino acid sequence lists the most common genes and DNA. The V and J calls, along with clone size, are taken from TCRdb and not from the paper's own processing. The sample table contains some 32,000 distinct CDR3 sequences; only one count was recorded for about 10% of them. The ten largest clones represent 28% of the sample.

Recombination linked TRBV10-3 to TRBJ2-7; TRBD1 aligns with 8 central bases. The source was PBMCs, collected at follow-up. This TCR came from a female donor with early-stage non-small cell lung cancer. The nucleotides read TGTGCCATCAGTGCCCCGGACAGGGACGAGCAGTACTTC. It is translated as CAISAPDRDEQYF.